These T cell receptor beta chains were read from a single sample in a study of T-cell reconstitution after alpha-beta-depleted transplantation in children. TCRdb passed the PCR reads through MiXCR, listing each CDR3 protein once. The data contain 80,000 to 100,000 distinct CDR3 sequences, 20% to 25% of them singletons. The sequencing used PBMCs, collected before TCRalphabeta/CD19-depleted stem cell transplant. These receptors were obtained from a boy younger than 10 with acute lymphoblastic leukemia, due to receive a stem cell transplant. CDR3s include the opening cysteine and the closing phenylalanine or tryptophan. The D gene is left open where the match is weak. Some rows have no size entry. The others give once, few or many, or a class for an expanded clone.

V,J,D,size,CDR3,DNA
TRBV20-1,TRBJ2-1,-,-,CSARHAMDNEQFF,TGCAGTGCTCGCCACGCCATGGACAATGAGCAGTTCTTC
TRBV4-2,TRBJ2-1,-,once,CASSQDSQRRDEQFF,TGTGCCAGCAGCCAAGATAGCCAGCGGAGGGATGAGCAGTTCTTC
TRBV7-2,TRBJ2-2,-,-,CASSLPRQEVDTGELFF,TGTGCCAGCAGCTTACCTAGACAGGAGGTGGACACCGGGGAGCTGTTTTTT
TRBV7-9,TRBJ2-2,-,-,CASSFISGTGELFF,TGTGCCAGCAGCTTCATATCTGGCACCGGGGAGCTGTTTTTT
TRBV6-5,TRBJ1-6,-,-,CASSFHLSTRGDSPLHF,TGTGCCAGCAGTTTCCATCTATCGACCCGGGGGGATTCACCCCTCCACTTT
TRBV9,TRBJ1-1,-,-,CASSVANGNTEAFF,TGTGCCAGCAGCGTAGCGAATGGGAACACTGAAGCTTTCTTT
TRBV4-3,TRBJ2-1,-,few,CASSQEGSGSYNEQFF,TGCGCCAGCAGCCAAGAGGGTTCCGGATCCTACAATGAGCAGTTCTTC
TRBV4-2,TRBJ2-5,-,-,CASSQDSRGAQETQYF,TGTGCCAGCAGCCAAGATTCTCGCGGAGCTCAAGAGACCCAGTACTTC
TRBV5-1,TRBJ2-2,-,-,CASSSEAVGELFF,TGCGCCAGCAGCTCGGAGGCAGTCGGGGAGCTGTTTTTT
TRBV5-1,TRBJ2-7,-,-,CASSSLVEPHREQYF,TGCGCCAGCAGCTCACTTGTGGAGCCTCATCGCGAGCAGTACTTC
TRBV6-1,TRBJ1-2,TRBD1,-,CASIGQGGYGYTF,TGTGCCAGCATCGGACAGGGAGGCTATGGCTACACCTTC
TRBV19,TRBJ1-1,TRBD1,-,CASSPIVGTGYTEAFF,TGTGCCAGTAGTCCGATTGTGGGGACAGGTTATACTGAAGCTTTCTTT
TRBV29-1,TRBJ2-5,TRBD1,few,CSLRTGRQTQYF,TGCAGCTTGCGGACAGGGAGGCAGACCCAGTACTTC
TRBV5-1,TRBJ2-5,-,once,CASSPRLTQETQYF,TGCGCCAGCAGCCCCCGACTAACCCAAGAGACCCAGTACTTC